This TCR beta chain was profiled in a study of T cell responses to AZD1222 COVID-19 vaccine. Whole-study results and caveats: The donor cohort was predominantly white British with a female majority, and clonal diversity may have been underestimated. At baseline, just 5 or 6 AZD1222 recipients tested seropositive.

The assay was immunoSEQ multiplex PCR, and TCRdb's table has in-frame clones only and misses some. Here the sample spans approximately 130,000 clones, approximately 85% being singletons. This clone was seen more than once but under ten times. Its target is not known. This CDR3 spans 17 amino acids. CDR1 SGHRS and CDR2 YFSETQ come from the germline V gene. Trimming cost V 2 bases and J 4 bases, with 21 bases left between them. The chain recombines TRBV5-1 with TRBJ1-1, with a weak D call TRBD1 (6 bases). The clonotype originates from an adult who received the MenACWY meningococcal vaccine as a control. Sequences were derived from peripheral blood, sampled 28 days after the second dose of the MenACWY control vaccine. CDR3 amino acids: CASSFLNVDRYRTEAFF. DNA of the CDR3: TGCGCCAGCAGCTTCCTTAATGTAGACAGGTATCGCACTGAAGCTTTCTTT.